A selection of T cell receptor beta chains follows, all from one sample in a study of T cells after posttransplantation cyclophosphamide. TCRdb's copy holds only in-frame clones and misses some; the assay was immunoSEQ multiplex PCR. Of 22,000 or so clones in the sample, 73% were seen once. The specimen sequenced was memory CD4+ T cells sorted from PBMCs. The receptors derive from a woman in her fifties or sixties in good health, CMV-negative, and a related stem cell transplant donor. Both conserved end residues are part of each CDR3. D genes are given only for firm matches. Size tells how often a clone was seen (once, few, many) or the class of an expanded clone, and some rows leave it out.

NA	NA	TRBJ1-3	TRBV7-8	TGTGCCAGCAGCTTAGCGCGATTTGTCTCTGGAAACACCATATATTTT	CASSLARFVSGNTIYF
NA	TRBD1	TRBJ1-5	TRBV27	TGTGCCAGCAGGCACGGGACAGCGGATCAGCCCCAGCATTTT	CASRHGTADQPQHF
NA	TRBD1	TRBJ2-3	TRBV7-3	TGTGCCAGCAGCCTGGGACAGGGGGCCGGTACGCAGTATTTT	CASSLGQGAGTQYF
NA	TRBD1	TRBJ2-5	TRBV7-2	TGTGCCAGCAGCTTTGGGACAGGGGGCGAGACCCAGTACTTC	CASSFGTGGETQYF
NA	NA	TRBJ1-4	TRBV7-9	TGTGCCAGCAGCTTAGCGACAGTTGCAACTAATGAAAAACTGTTTTTT	CASSLATVATNEKLFF
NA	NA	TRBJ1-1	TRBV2	TGTGCCAGCAGTGCCTCGGGGGGCACTGAAGCTTTCTTT	CASSASGGTEAFF
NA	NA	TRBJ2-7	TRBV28	TGTGCCAGCAGTACCACAGGGCTTAGCTCCTACGAGCAGTACTTC	CASSTTGLSSYEQYF
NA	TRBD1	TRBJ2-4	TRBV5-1	TGCGCCAGCAGCTTGGGGACAGGGGGGGTAGCTGATCAGTACTTC	CASSLGTGGVADQYF
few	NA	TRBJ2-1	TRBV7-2	TGTGCCAGCAGCTTAGCCCACCCTGTGAATCGGGGTGAGCAGTTCTTC	CASSLAHPVNRGEQFF
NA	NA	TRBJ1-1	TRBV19	TGTGCCAGCTTGAATACAGGCTTACGGACTGAAGCTTTCTTT	CASLNTGLRTEAFF
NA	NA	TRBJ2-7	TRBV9	TGTGCCAGCAGCGTAGACGGGTTCGAGCAGTACTTC	CASSVDGFEQYF
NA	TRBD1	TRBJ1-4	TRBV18	TGTGCCAGCTCACCGTGGACAGGGATTCGGGAAAAACTGTTTTTT	CASSPWTGIREKLFF
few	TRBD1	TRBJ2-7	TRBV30	TGTGCCTGGGGAAGGGACAGGCCCTACGAGCAGTACTTC	CAWGRDRPYEQYF
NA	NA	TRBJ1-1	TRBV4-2	TGTGCCAGCAGCCAAGCGCCAGGGAGGGTGCCTGAAGCTTTCTTT	CASSQAPGRVPEAFF
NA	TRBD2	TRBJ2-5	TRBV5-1	TGCGCCAGCAGCTCTAGCGGGGGGAGAGAGACCCAGTACTTC	CASSSSGGRETQYF
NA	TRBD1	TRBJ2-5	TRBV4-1	TGCGCCAGCAGCCAGGAAGGTAACAGGGGAGCAGAGACCCAGTACTTC	CASSQEGNRGAETQYF
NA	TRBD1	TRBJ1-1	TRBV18	TGTGCCAGCTCACCACCGGCAGGGGGCGGAGGGGAAGCTTTCTTT	CASSPPAGGGGEAFF
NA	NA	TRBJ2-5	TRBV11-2	TGTGCCAGCAGCTTAGGGCTAGGAGAGACCCAGTACTTC	CASSLGLGETQYF
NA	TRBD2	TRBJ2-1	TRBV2	TGTGCCAGCAGTGGTGACAGGAGACTAGCGGGAGGATATAAAGGAAATGAGCAGTTCTTC	CASSGDRRLAGGYKGNEQFF
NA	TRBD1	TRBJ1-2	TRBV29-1	TGCAGCGTAGGACAGGGTGAATATGGCTACACCTTC	CSVGQGEYGYTF
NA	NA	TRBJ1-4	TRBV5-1	TGCGCCAGCTCTGGGGGGGGCTTGAATGAAAAACTGTTTTTT	CASSGGGLNEKLFF
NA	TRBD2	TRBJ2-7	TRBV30	TGTGCCCGGAGCGGCGCGGGGGGATCCTACGAGCAGTACTTC	CARSGAGGSYEQYF
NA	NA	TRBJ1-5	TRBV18	TGTGCCAGCTCACTCTACAGGGATCAGCCCCAGCATTTT	CASSLYRDQPQHF
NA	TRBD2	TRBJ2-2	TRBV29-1	TGCAGCGTTGTCTACCGGCTAGCGGGGGGAACCGGGGAGCTGTTTTTT	CSVVYRLAGGTGELFF
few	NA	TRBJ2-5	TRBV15	TGTGCCACCAGCAGAGCGCACGGGGGGCGAGGGGAGACCCAGTACTTC	CATSRAHGGRGETQYF
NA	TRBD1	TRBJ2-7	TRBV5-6	TGTGCCAGCAGCCCAGGGGGCACCCTAGGGGCCTACGAGCAGTACTTC	CASSPGGTLGAYEQYF
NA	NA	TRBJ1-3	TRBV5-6	TGTGCCAGCAGCTCCGGGGGGCTTGGTGGAAACACCATATATTTT	CASSSGGLGGNTIYF
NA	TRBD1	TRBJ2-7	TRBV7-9	TGTGCCAGCAGCTTAGTCGGGACAGGGGGATGGGAGCAGTACTTC	CASSLVGTGGWEQYF
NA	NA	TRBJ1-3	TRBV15	TGTGCCACCAGCAGAGACAGGATCGGTGGAAACACCATATATTTT	CATSRDRIGGNTIYF
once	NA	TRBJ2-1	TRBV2	TGTGCCAGCAGTGTTCTCGGCGACTTCTACAATGAGCAGTTCTTC	CASSVLGDFYNEQFF
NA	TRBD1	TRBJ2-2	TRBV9	TGTGCCAGCAGCGTCGGACAGGGAGGCCGAAGAACGAGCACCGGGGAGCTGTTTTTT	CASSVGQGGRRTSTGELFF
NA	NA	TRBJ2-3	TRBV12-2	TGTGCAAGTCGCTTAGTCCCAGGGGGCTACGCAGATACGCAGTATTTT	CASRLVPGGYADTQYF
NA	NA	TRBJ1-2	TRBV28	TGTGCCAGCAGTTTAACGGCCAGGCCCGCATATGGCTACACCTTC	CASSLTARPAYGYTF
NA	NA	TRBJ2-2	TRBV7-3	TGTGCCAGCAGCTCTCTGGGGGGCACCGGGGAGCTGTTTTTT	CASSSLGGTGELFF
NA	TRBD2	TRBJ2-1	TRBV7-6	TGTGCCAGCAGCTGGGGACTAGCCCCTCCCTACAATGAGCAGTTCTTC	CASSWGLAPPYNEQFF
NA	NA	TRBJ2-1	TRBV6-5	TGTGCCAGCAGTTACCAGGATCATGAGCAGTTCTTC	CASSYQDHEQFF
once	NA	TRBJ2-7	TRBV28	TGTGCCAGCAGCCCAGGGATAGGCGTGCAGTACTTC	CASSPGIGVQYF
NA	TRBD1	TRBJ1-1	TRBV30	TGTGCCTGGAGTATGACAGGGACCAACACTGAAGCTTTCTTT	CAWSMTGTNTEAFF
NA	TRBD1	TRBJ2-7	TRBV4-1	TGCGCCAGCAGCCAAGATCTTTTGGGACAGGGGGCTTACGAGCAGTACTTC	CASSQDLLGQGAYEQYF
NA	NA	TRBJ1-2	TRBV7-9	TGTGCCAGCAGCTTAGAAGGGGCCCGGTTCCTCGGCTACACCTTC	CASSLEGARFLGYTF
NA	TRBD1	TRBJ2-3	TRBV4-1	TGCGCCAGCAGCCAAGACGGGTCTCGAGAGGGGGCTCGGGATACGCAGTATTTT	CASSQDGSREGARDTQYF
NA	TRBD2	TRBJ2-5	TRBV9	TGTGCCAGCAGCGTAGGCGGGAGGGGCACCCAAGAGACCCAGTACTTC	CASSVGGRGTQETQYF
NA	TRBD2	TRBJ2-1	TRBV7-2	TGTGCCAGCAGCTTAGGCGGGCGGGAGGAGCAGTTCTTC	CASSLGGREEQFF
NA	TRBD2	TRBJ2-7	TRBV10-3	TGTGCCACCACCAGGAGCGGGAGCTCCTACGAGCAGTACTTC	CATTRSGSSYEQYF
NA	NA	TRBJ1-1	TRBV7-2	TGTGCCAGCAGCTTAGAGCGGGGCGCGAAAGGACGTAGGGAAGCTTTCTTT	CASSLERGAKGRREAFF
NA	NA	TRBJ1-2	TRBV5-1	TGCGCCAGCAGCAGGACGGGGGACGAGGGCTACACCTTC	CASSRTGDEGYTF
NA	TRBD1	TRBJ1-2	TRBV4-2	TGTGCCAGCAGCCAAGAGGGAGCAGGGGGCGCGAGTGGCTACACCTTC	CASSQEGAGGASGYTF
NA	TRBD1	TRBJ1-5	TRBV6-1	TGTGCCAGCAGTGTGGGACAGGGCCAAAGGCCCCAGCATTTT	CASSVGQGQRPQHF
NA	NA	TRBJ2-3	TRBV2	TGTGCCAGCAGTTACAGGTACACAGATACGCAGTATTTT	CASSYRYTDTQYF
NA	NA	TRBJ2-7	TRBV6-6	TGTGCCAGCAATATGCGGACTGATACCTCCTACGAGCAGTACTTC	CASNMRTDTSYEQYF
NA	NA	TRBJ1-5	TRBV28	TGTGCCAGCATACACGGCAATCAGCCCCAGCATTTT	CASIHGNQPQHF
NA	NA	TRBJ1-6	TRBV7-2	TGTGCCAGCAGCTTACTAGCTTCCGATTCACCCCTCCACTTT	CASSLLASDSPLHF
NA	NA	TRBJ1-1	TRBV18	TGTGCCAGCTCACAGGGGGAGCGTCGCGTCACTGAAGCTTTCTTT	CASSQGERRVTEAFF
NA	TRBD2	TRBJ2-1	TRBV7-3	TGTGCCAGCAGCCTTAGCGGGACGAATGAGCAGTTCTTC	CASSLSGTNEQFF
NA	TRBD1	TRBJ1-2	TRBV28	TGTGCCAGCAGTGGAGGGGGCTTCGGTAACTATGGCTACACCTTC	CASSGGGFGNYGYTF
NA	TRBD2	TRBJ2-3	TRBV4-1	TGCGCCAGTACCGGGACTAGCGGGAGAAAAATGTACACAGATACGCAGTATTTT	CASTGTSGRKMYTDTQYF
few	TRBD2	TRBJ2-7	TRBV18	TGTGCCAGCTCCCCGTCGCTAGCGGGAGTTTCCGAGCAGTACTTC	CASSPSLAGVSEQYF